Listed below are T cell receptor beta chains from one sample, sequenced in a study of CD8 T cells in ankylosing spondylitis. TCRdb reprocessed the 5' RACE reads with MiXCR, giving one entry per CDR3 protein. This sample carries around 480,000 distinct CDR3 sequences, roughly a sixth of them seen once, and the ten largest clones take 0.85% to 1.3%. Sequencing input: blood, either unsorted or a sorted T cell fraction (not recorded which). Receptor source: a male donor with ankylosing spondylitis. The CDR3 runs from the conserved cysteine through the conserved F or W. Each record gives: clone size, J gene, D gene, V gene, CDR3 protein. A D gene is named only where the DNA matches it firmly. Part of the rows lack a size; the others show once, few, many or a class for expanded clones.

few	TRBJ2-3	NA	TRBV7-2	CASSLEALVSTDTQYF
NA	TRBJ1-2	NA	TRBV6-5	CASANGQGHEFF
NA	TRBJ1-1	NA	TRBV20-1	CSADGVTEAFF
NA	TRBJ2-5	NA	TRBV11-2	CASSLAARETQYF
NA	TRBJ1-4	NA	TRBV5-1	CASSPGTREKLFF
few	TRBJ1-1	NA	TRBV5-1	CASSLGDANTEAFF
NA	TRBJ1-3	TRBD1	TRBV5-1	CASSFKGQGPAGSSGNTIYF
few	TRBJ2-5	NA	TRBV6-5	CASSHKSASRQETQYF
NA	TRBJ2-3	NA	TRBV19	CASSTRDADTQYF
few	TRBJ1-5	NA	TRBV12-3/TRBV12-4	CASSLGEALNQPQHF
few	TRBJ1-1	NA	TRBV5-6	CASSLLSSAPLRNTEAFF
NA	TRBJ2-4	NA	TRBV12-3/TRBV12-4	CASSLSGGPPKNIQYF
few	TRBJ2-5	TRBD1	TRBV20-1	CSAQTGGVTETQYF
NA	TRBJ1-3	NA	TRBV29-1	CSVEGGRNTIYF
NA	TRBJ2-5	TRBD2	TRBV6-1	CASKGRGMGETQYF
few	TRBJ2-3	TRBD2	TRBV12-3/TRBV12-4	CASNSGGSGADTQYF
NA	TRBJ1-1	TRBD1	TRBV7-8	CASSRITGENGAFF
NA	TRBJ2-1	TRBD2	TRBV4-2	CASSQASGGYNEQFF
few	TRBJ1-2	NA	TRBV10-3	CAISATDHYGYTF
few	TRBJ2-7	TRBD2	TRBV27	CASSTRTSGSYEQYF
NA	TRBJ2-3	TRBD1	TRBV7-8	CASSARGGEDTQYF
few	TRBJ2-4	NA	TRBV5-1	CASSLGAGVGKNIQYF
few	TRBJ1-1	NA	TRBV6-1	CASSMGGVTEAFF
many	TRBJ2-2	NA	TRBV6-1	CASSVQGGDAGELFF
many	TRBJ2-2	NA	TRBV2	CASSEETANTGELFF
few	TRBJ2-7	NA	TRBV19	CASSSTGPPYEQYF